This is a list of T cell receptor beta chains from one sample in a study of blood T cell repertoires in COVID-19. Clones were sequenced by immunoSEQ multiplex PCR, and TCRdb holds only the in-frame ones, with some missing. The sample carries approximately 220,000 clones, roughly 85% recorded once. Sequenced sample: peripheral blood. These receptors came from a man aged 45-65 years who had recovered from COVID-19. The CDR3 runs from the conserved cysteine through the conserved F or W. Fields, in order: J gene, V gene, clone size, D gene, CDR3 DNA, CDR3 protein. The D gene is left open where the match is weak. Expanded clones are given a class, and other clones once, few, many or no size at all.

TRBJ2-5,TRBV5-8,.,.,TGTGCCAGCAGCTTGTTTCGGGGAGGAGAGACCCAGTACTTC,CASSLFRGGETQYF
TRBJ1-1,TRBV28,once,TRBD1,TGTGCCAGCAGTTTATGGACAGGGAGCATGAACACTGAAGCTTTCTTT,CASSLWTGSMNTEAFF
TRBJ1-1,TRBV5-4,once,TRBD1,TGTGCCAGCAGCCGGAGGGACAGGGAATTAGAAGCTTTCTTT,CASSRRDRELEAFF
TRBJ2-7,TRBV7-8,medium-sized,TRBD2,TGTGCCAGCAGCTCTCTAGCGGGAGTGTACGAGCAGTACTTC,CASSSLAGVYEQYF
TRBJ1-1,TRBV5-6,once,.,TGTGCCAGCAGCTTGCGCACCTACGCGGGGGGGGCGCGCGACACTGAAGCTTTCTTT,CASSLRTYAGGARDTEAFF
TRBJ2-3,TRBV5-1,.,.,TGCGCCAGCAGCTTAACCCTGACTGGCCGCACAGATACGCAGTATTTT,CASSLTLTGRTDTQYF
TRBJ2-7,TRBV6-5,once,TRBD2,TGTGCCAGCAGCGGGACTAGCGGGAGCCCCCACGAGCAGTACTTC,CASSGTSGSPHEQYF
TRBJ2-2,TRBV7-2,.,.,TGTGCCAGCAGCCCGGAGGCAGCCGGGGAGCTGTTTTTT,CASSPEAAGELFF
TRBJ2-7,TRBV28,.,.,TGTGCCAGCAGGCCTAGATTCTCGGCCGGACAGCGTATCTACGAGCAGTACTTC,CASRPRFSAGQRIYEQYF
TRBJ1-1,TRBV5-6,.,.,TGTGCCAGCACCGTGGCAGGGAGGGGAATTAACTCTGAAGCTTTCTTT,CASTVAGRGINSEAFF
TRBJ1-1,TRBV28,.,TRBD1,TGTGCCAGCAATGTTATAGGGACAGGGGGTTTCATGAACACTGAAGCTTTCTTT,CASNVIGTGGFMNTEAFF
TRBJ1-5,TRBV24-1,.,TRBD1,TGTGCCACCAGTGATACAGGGGGCCTGAATCAGCCCCAGCATTTT,CATSDTGGLNQPQHF
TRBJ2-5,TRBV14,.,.,TGTGCCAGCAGCCGGGATCGGGGGTCGCAAGAGACCCAGTACTTC,CASSRDRGSQETQYF
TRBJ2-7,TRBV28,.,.,TGTGCCATCTTTCAAACAGGTTCCTACGAGCAGTACTTC,CAIFQTGSYEQYF
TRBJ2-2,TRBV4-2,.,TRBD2,TGTGCCAGCAGCCAACTACAGCGGGAGCATACCGGGGAGCTGTTTTTT,CASSQLQREHTGELFF
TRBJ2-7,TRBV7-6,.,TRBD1,TGTGCCAGCAGCTTCGGGACAGCCCGAACCTACGAGCAGTACTTC,CASSFGTARTYEQYF
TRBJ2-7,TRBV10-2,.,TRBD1,TGCGCCAGCAGTGTTTGGACAGGGTCCTACGAGCAGTACTTC,CASSVWTGSYEQYF
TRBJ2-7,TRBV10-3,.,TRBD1,TGTGCCATCAAACCTTCCGGGACAGGAACCTACGAGCAGTACTTC,CAIKPSGTGTYEQYF
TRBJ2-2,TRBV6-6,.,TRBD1,TGTGCCAGCAGTTACTCGACAGGGGCCGGGGAGCTGTTTTTT,CASSYSTGAGELFF
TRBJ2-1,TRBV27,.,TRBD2,TGTGCCAGCAGTAGAAGCGGGACCCCATACAATGAGCAGTTCTTC,CASSRSGTPYNEQFF
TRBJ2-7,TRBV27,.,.,TGTGCCAGCAGACAGGACATTTCCTACGAGCAGTACTTC,CASRQDISYEQYF
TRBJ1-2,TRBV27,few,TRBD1,TGTGCCAGCAGTCCACGGACAGGCCGCAACTATGGCTACACCTTC,CASSPRTGRNYGYTF
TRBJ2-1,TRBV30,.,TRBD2,TGTGCCTGGAGTGTACTGACTAGCGGGACCGAGCAGTTCTTC,CAWSVLTSGTEQFF
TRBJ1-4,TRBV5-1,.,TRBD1,TGCGCCAGCAGCTTGAGGACAGGGAATGAAAAACTGTTTTTT,CASSLRTGNEKLFF
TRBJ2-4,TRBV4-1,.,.,TGCGCCAGCAGCCAAGAGAGGGTAGACGGAGCCAAAAACATTCAGTACTTC,CASSQERVDGAKNIQYF
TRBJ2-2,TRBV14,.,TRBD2,TGTGCCAGCAGCCAATCGACTAGCGGGGTGAACACCGGGGAGCTGTTTTTT,CASSQSTSGVNTGELFF
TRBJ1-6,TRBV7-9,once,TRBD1,TGTGCCAGCAGCCCAAGACAGGGAGAAAATTCACCCCTCCACTTT,CASSPRQGENSPLHF
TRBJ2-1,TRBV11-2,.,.,TGTGCCAGCAGCTTAAGGCTCCGACTAGAGACGGCCGTTGAGCAGTTCTTC,CASSLRLRLETAVEQFF
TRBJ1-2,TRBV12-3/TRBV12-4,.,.,TGTGCCAGCAGTTTCTCTTATGGCTACACCTTC,CASSFSYGYTF
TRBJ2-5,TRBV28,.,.,TGTGCCAGCAGCCCCGAGGCAAGGGAGACCCAGTACTTC,CASSPEARETQYF
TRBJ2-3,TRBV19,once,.,TGTGCCAGTAGTGTCAGCAGAGGGTTCACAGATACGCAGTATTTT,CASSVSRGFTDTQYF
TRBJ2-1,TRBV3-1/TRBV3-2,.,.,TGTGCCAGCAGCCAAGTCGAGCATGAGCAGTTCTTC,CASSQVEHEQFF